This TCR beta chain derives from a study of Ad26.COV2.S vaccination and SARS-CoV-2 variants (dated by TCRdb to the early 2020s). Concerning the study at large: Donors in the vaccine arm were drawn from COV1001, a multicentre, randomized, double-blind, placebo-controlled phase I-IIa trial testing Ad26.COV2.S in healthy adults. Blinding of investigators to trial group allocation was maintained during experiments and outcome assessment. The TCR-sequenced set comprised approximately 32 samples: 19 Ad26.COV2.S vaccine recipients, 5 placebo recipients and 8 SARS-CoV-2 convalescent individuals. TCRbeta repertoire sequencing served as the tool for gauging how specific and how broad the SARS-CoV-2-reactive T cell receptors were following Ad26.COV2.S vaccination. Ad26.COV2.S was given intramuscularly at 5x10^10 or 1x10^11 viral particles, as a single shot or as two shots 56 days apart. Trial participants were randomized into five groups of five, in which low-dose or high-dose Ad26.COV2.S was given once or twice, or placebo was given on both occasions. The full study reports these points: Non-spike TCR breadth was comparable between vaccine and placebo recipients, consistent with the vaccine containing only spike. Comparing responses between vaccine doses or regimens was not something the study was powered to do. The authors noted that total T cell responses may have been underestimated by the TCR breadth and depth analyses. Spike-specific TCR breadth was higher in Ad26.COV2.S recipients than in placebo recipients (P = 0.0014). After vaccination, substantial breadth of spike-specific CD8+ and CD4+ T cell responses was reported.

With regard to this clone: Its specific antigen is unknown. No base-level quality is on record; no much larger clone is a single base apart.

The germline V gene specifies MDHEN as CDR1 and SYDVKM as CDR2. Trimming takes 4 bases from V and 5 bases from J, and the germline ends sit 9 bases apart. The CDR3 sequence holds 13 residues, the cysteine and phenylalanine included. Only the CDR3 DNA stays, 39 bases, in frame from base 1. TCRbeta CDR3 regions were sequenced with the immunoSEQ Assay. After extraction, genomic DNA underwent amplification by bias-controlled multiplex PCR, followed by high-throughput sequencing. The study's processing was this. Collapsing and filtering of sequences were performed to quantify the absolute abundance of each unique TCRbeta CDR3 region. T cell fraction was estimated by normalizing TCRbeta template counts to usable DNA, with usable DNA measured through amplification of reference genes found in all nucleated cells. Repertoire TCRs were annotated as SARS-CoV-2-specific when V gene, CDR3 amino acid sequence and J gene were exactly matched to a known reactive TCR set. MIRA supplied the reference SARS-CoV-2 TCR set, which was filtered for enrichment in COVID-19-positive ImmuneCODE repertoires so that public or cross-reactive TCRs were removed. Based on the MIRA antigens, annotated TCRs were further analysed at the level of specific ORF or position within ORF. Breadth was defined as annotated unique rearrangements over total unique productive rearrangements; depth was the summed frequency of those rearrangements. Group comparisons of TCR breadth used two-sided Wilcoxon rank-sum tests. TCRdb carries this immuneACCESS record with in-frame sequences only. Its versions omit some clonotypes, under half of them owing to an unresolved V gene in the studies checked, with the rest unexplained. V, J and clone size derive from that table, while D and trimming were established from the DNA sequence. For this sample the table gives 320,000 or so clones, of which roughly 88% were detected only once. Approximately 5.8% of the sample rests with the top ten.

The treatment or condition label, as the study defines it: some 19 received Ad26.COV2.S at low or high dose, single or two shots; several received placebo; per-sample allocation not given. For vaccine and placebo recipients, the sequenced repertoires came from samples collected on day 63 after the first injection. In Cohort 1b, 25 to 30 adults aged 18-55 years were enrolled at a single site in Boston, USA, between 29 July and 7 August 2020. Ad26.COV2.S was a replication-incompetent adenovirus type 26 vector that expressed a prefusion-stabilized SARS-CoV-2 spike protein derived from the original Wuhan strain.

Sequenced material: peripheral blood, taken in a trial of Ad26.COV2.S vaccine versus placebo. In this chain, TRBV28 is recombined with TRBJ1-5; possibly the D gene is TRBD1, per 6 matching bases. This clonotype originated in a person between 18 and 59 years old who received the Ad26.COV2.S COVID-19 vaccine or a placebo. Here is the DNA: TGTGCCAGCAGTTGGGGGGCGGATCAGCCCCAGCATTTT. This encodes CASSWGADQPQHF.